The 10 T cell receptor beta chains given below trace back to one sample, sequenced in a study of cytomegalovirus exposure and HLA in healthy donors. Primers: 60 Vbeta forward and 13 Jbeta reverse. Generated by immunoSEQ multiplex PCR, the TCRdb table keeps only in-frame clones and is missing some. The sample yields 120,000 to 150,000 clones, about four fifths seen once. The source material was PBMCs. All receptors derive from a male donor in good health and CMV-seropositive.

The chain links TRBV28 to TRBJ2-4; no firm D call. Germline-derived CDR1 and CDR2 are MDHEN and SYDVKM. The CDR3 has 13 residues. Trimming shortened V by 9 bases and J by 0 bases, and 9 bases separated the two germline ends. The DNA for the CDR3 is TGTGCCAGTTTACACCTAGCCAAAAACATTCAGTACTTC. As protein: CASLHLAKNIQYF.

This clone has just one count. This rearrangement joins TRBV6-5 to TRBJ2-7, with D possibly being TRBD1 (6 bases). Trimming removed 8 bases at V and 5 bases at J, with 22 bases between. The CDR3 extends over 15 amino acids. Per germline, CDR1 MNHEY and CDR2 SVGAGI. The CDR3 DNA reads as TGTGCCAGCCGTCGCGAATCGGCACAGGGCCACGAGCAGTACTTC. It translates to CASRRESAQGHEQYF.

This clone was seen only once. This rearrangement joins TRBV29-1 to TRBJ2-1; 7 positions agree with TRBD1. With V trimmed by 2 bases and J by 4 bases, 5 bases remained unmatched. Germline CDR1 and CDR2: SQVTM and ANQGSEA. This CDR3 region has 14 residues. Written as DNA, the CDR3 is TGCAGCGTTGAAACAGGGGCGCGGTACAATGAGCAGTTCTTC. Protein product: CSVETGARYNEQFF.

This clone was seen more than once but under ten times. V usage is TRBV27 and J usage is TRBJ2-7; D gene uncertain. CDR1 and CDR2 (germline): MNHEY, SMNVEV (reference sequence). With 4 bases removed from V and 6 bases from J, the gap between germline ends came to 13 bases. The CDR3 is made up of 13 amino acids. CDR3 in DNA: TGTGCCAGCAGTTACTATGATGGTAGCGAGCAGTACTTC. It codes for CASSYYDGSEQYF.

The chain is built from TRBV7-2 and TRBJ2-7; 7 nucleotides match TRBD2. The J segment lost 9 bases and the V segment lost 4 bases, leaving 15 bases of the junction unmatched. The CDR3 runs 15 residues. Per the germline V gene, CDR1 is SGHTA and CDR2 is FQGNSA. The CDR3 DNA sequence: TGTGCCAGCAGCTACAAACCACATGAGCGGGGATCGCAGTACTTC. Translated: CASSYKPHERGSQYF.

CDR3 sequence: CASSIRAGGAGEQYF. The CDR3 nucleotides read TGTGCCAGCAGCATTAGGGCGGGGGGGGCGGGGGAGCAGTACTTC. This chain connects TRBV28 to TRBJ2-7, with 9 bases identical to TRBD2. Per germline, CDR1 MDHEN and CDR2 SYDVKM. This CDR3 comprises 15 residues. J lost 7 bases, V lost 6 bases, and 13 bases had no gene match.

The J gene is TRBJ1-2, the V gene TRBV7-9; no clear D gene. V lost 5 bases and J 6 bases, leaving 22 bases between the germline ends. The CDR3 runs 16 residues. From germline, CDR1 is SEHNR and CDR2 FQNEAQ (reference sequence). The CDR3 reads CASSIGAAYQSNGYTF. CDR3 coding DNA: TGTGCCAGCAGCATAGGAGCCGCATACCAATCGAATGGCTACACCTTC.

This clone was seen a handful of times. The chain employs TRBV5-1 and TRBJ2-3; TRBD2 aligns across 9 bases. The junction had 9 bases not matched to a gene; V was cut back by 7 bases and J by 6 bases. Germline CDR1 and CDR2: SGHRS and YFSETQ. The CDR3 contains 14 residues. CDR3 in amino acids: CASRERGEVDTQYF. The CDR3 nucleotides read TGCGCCAGCCGGGAGCGGGGGGAGGTCGATACGCAGTATTTT.

The V and J genes are TRBV11-2 and TRBJ2-7; a weak D match, TRBD2 (5 bases). The CDR3 totals 12 residues. Germline V lookup: CDR1 SGHAT, CDR2 FQNNGV. The ends were cut back, 4 bases at V and 7 bases at J, with 11 bases in the middle. This CDR3 is CASSSLAGEQYF. CDR3 nucleotides: TGTGCCAGCAGCTCTCTAGCCGGGGAGCAGTACTTC.

The rearrangement uses TRBV13 and TRBJ2-7; 10 bases are a match to TRBD1. This CDR3 has 17 amino acids. Trimming took 0 bases from V and 2 from J; bases not matched to a gene: 7. Germline assignment: CDR1 PRHDT and CDR2 FYEKMQ (reference sequence). The CDR3 region is CASSLGLGTGAAYEQYF. DNA of the CDR3: TGTGCCAGCAGCTTAGGCCTTGGGACAGGGGCGGCCTACGAGCAGTACTTC.